Below are 20 T cell receptor beta chains sequenced from a single sample in a study of T cells expressing NK-cell markers. For each CDR3 protein, TCRdb gives one entry from its re-call of the 5' RACE reads, without DNA. This repertoire includes some 440,000 distinct CDR3 sequences. Sequenced material: blood T cells: a sorted CD56 or NKG2C T cell subset, CD4+ or CD8+ T cells, or bulk PBMC T cells (not recorded which). These receptors were collected from a woman aged 45 to 65 in good health.

This chain joins TRBV9 and TRBJ2-4; there is no DNA to check the TCRdb D call of TRBD2. This CDR3 has 14 residues. CDR1 is SGDLS, CDR2 YYNGEE, per germline. CDR3 in amino acids: CASSVGLAGDIQYF.

V and J are TRBV7-8 and TRBJ2-1; TCRdb lists TRBD1, though no DNA is available to test this call. This CDR3 is 15 amino acids long. The germline gives CDR1 SGHVS, CDR2 FQNEAQ. This chain's CDR3 is CASSSLDRATNDQFF.

V and J are TRBV24-1 and TRBJ2-1; TCRdb returns TRBD2, unconfirmable since there is no DNA. The CDR3 spans 17 residues. Germline assignment: CDR1 KGHDR and CDR2 SFDVKD. The CDR3 protein is CATSRTSGRNGGNEQFF.

The V gene is TRBV5-1, the J gene TRBJ2-1; lacking DNA, the TRBD2 call made by TCRdb goes unchecked. The CDR3 has 18 residues. The germline V gene has CDR1 SGHRS and CDR2 YFSETQ. The CDR3 loop is CASSTGPSWREGGNEQFF.

This rearrangement joins TRBV25-1 to TRBJ2-1; TCRdb designates TRBD2, a call that cannot be tested without DNA. CDR1 and CDR2 from the germline V gene are MGHDK and SYGVNS. The CDR3 consists of 14 residues. The CDR3 reads CASSELAGGNEQFF. The full variable domain, with the rest looked up from reference TRBV25-1 and TRBJ2-1, is EADIYQTPRYLVIGTGKKITLECSQTMGHDKMYWYQQDPGMELHLIHYSYGVNSTEKGDLSSESTVSRIRTEHFPLTLESARPSHTSQYLCASSELAGGNEQFFGPGTRLTVL.

The V gene is TRBV5-7, the J gene TRBJ1-5; TCRdb calls TRBD1, which cannot be checked without DNA. TRBV5-7 is identified as an open reading frame with a role that is uncertain. This CDR3 contains 15 residues. The CDR3 region is CASSLKQGRHQPQHF.

J is TRBJ1-2 and V is TRBV4-2; TCRdb reports TRBD1, a call that lacks DNA to check it against. This CDR3 region has 15 residues. In germline, CDR1 is LGHNA, CDR2 YNFKEQ. The CDR3: CASSPRQGSNYGYTF.

The rearrangement uses TRBV10-3 and TRBJ1-1; checking the TCRdb D call of TRBD1 is not possible without DNA. The germline V gene encodes CDR1 ENHRY and CDR2 SYGVKD. This CDR3 contains 14 residues. The CDR3 region is CAISGGQDQTEAFF.

The chain has TRBV5-1 and TRBJ2-3; as DNA is missing, the TRBD1 call by TCRdb cannot be tested. Germline CDR1 is SGHRS and CDR2 is YFSETQ. The CDR3 totals 15 residues. CDR3 sequence: CASSSGGQATDTQYF.

CDR3 amino acids: CASSEDDRQERINYGYTF. V is TRBV2 and J is TRBJ1-2. The CDR3 is 18 amino acids. Germline CDR1 SNHLY, CDR2 FYNNEI. The complete variable domain, with remaining parts taken from reference TRBV2 and TRBJ1-2, reads EPEVTQTPSHQVTQMGQEVILRCVPISNHLYFYWYRQILGQKVEFLVSFYNNEISEKSEIFDDQFSVERPDGSNFTLKIRSTKLEDSAMYFCASSEDDRQERINYGYTFGSGTRLTVV.

J is TRBJ2-2 and V is TRBV14. This CDR3 contains 15 residues. The germline V gene encodes CDR1 SGHDN and CDR2 FVKESK. CDR3 residues: CASSQVSGNTGELFF. The whole variable domain, filled in from reference TRBV14 and TRBJ2-2, reads EAGVTQFPSHSVIEKGQTVTLRCDPISGHDNLYWYRRVMGKEIKFLLHFVKESKQDESGMPNNRFLAERTGGTYSTLKVQPAELEDSGVYFCASSQVSGNTGELFFGEGSRLTVL.

The chain joins TRBV3-1 to TRBJ2-1; the TCRdb D gene call, TRBD2, has no DNA to confirm it. Germline assignment: CDR1 LGHDT and CDR2 YNNKEL (reference sequence). The CDR3 sequence is 15 residues long. This CDR3 is CASSQDLLAVNEQFF.

This chain links TRBV20-1 with TRBJ2-2. This CDR3 spans 15 amino acids. Germline V lookup: CDR1 DFQATT, CDR2 SNEGSKA (reference sequence). CDR3 residues: CSASPRTGGTGELFF.

The V gene is TRBV24-1, the J gene TRBJ2-1. This CDR3 is built from 14 residues. Germline V lookup: CDR1 KGHDR, CDR2 SFDVKD. This chain's CDR3 is CATSDFWRDQIQFF.

The rearrangement uses TRBV4-2 and TRBJ2-7; TCRdb outputs TRBD1, but without DNA this stays unchecked. CDR3 length equals 15 residues. Germline lookup yields CDR1 LGHNA and CDR2 YNFKEQ. CDR3 amino acids: CASSQGGGSPYEQYF.

V usage is TRBV18 and J usage is TRBJ2-4. The germline gives CDR1 KGHSH, CDR2 LQKENI. The CDR3 covers 14 residues. This CDR3 is CASSPSRAKNIQYF.

The chain recombines TRBV12-3 or TRBV12-4 with TRBJ1-4. CDR3 length: 16 residues. CDR3 region: CASSLALQGRDEKLFF.

This sequence joins TRBV11-3 and TRBJ2-3; there is no DNA to check the TCRdb D call of TRBD1. The CDR3 is 15 residues long. From germline, CDR1 is SGHNT and CDR2 YENEEA. The CDR3 is CASSPSPTSTDTQYF.

V usage is TRBV20-1 and J usage is TRBJ2-4. Per the germline V gene, CDR1 is DFQATT and CDR2 is SNEGSKA (reference sequence). This CDR3 has 14 amino acids. The chain's CDR3 is CSVNSQKGKNIQYF.

The V call is TRBV14, the J call TRBJ1-2. This CDR3 has 16 residues. CDR1 is SGHDN and CDR2 is FVKESK in the germline V gene. This CDR3 is CASSPRGAFENYGYTF.